Shown below are 21 T cell receptor beta chains from a single sample sequenced in a study of blood T cell repertoires in COVID-19. Profiled with immunoSEQ multiplex PCR; TCRdb holds only in-frame clones, not every one. Seen here are about 250,000 clones, 90% to 95% observed once, and the top ten hold 1.9%. The sequenced material came from PBMCs or T cells enriched from blood (not recorded which). These receptors were collected from a woman aged 18-29 years who had recovered from COVID-19.

The gene calls are TRBV7-3 and TRBJ2-3; D is unresolved. Germline V CDR1 and CDR2: SGHTA, FQGTGA. The CDR3 is 13 residues long. The V end was cut by 4 bases, the J end by 3 bases, with 8 bases between. The CDR3 DNA follows: TGTGCCAGCAGCTCCCTCCCTACAGATACGCAGTATTTT. Its protein is CASSSLPTDTQYF.

The gene calls are TRBV6-5 and TRBJ1-5, with unresolved D. Germline CDR1 MNHEY, CDR2 SVGAGI. This CDR3 is 14 amino acids long. Between the trimmed V and J ends, which lost 2 bases and 2 bases, there was a span of 7 bases. Written as DNA, the CDR3 is TGTGCCAGCAGTTACGAGTACGGCAATCAGCCCCAGCATTTT. Translating it yields CASSYEYGNQPQHF.

This clone was seen only a few times. This chain links TRBV10-2 with TRBJ1-1; no clear D. V was pared by 4 bases and J by 4 bases, with 10 bases between. Germline CDR1 and CDR2: WSHSY and SAAADI. The CDR3 sequence is 13 residues long. CDR3: CASSAESSTEAFF. CDR3 nucleotide sequence: TGCGCCAGCAGTGCCGAGAGTTCCACTGAAGCTTTCTTT.

This clone was counted only a few times. This chain links TRBV5-1 with TRBJ2-2; TRBD2 is a possible D gene (7 bases). The CDR3 extends over 17 amino acids. CDR1 and CDR2 (germline): SGHRS, YFSETQ. Trimming pared 6 bases from V and 4 bases from J, leaving 22 bases between. CDR3 nucleotide sequence: TGCGCCAGCACCGACCTTGGAGGGGGGGCGGGCACCGGGGAGCTGTTTTTT. This encodes CASTDLGGGAGTGELFF.

This clone was found once. This chain joins TRBV6-5 and TRBJ1-4; D gene unclear. Trimming took 8 bases from V and 1 from J, leaving 11 bases between them. Looked up from germline, CDR1 is MNHEY and CDR2 is SVGAGI. The length of the CDR3 is 14 residues. The CDR3 spells CASGWRGTNEKLFF. DNA for the CDR3: TGTGCCAGCGGATGGCGGGGAACTAATGAAAAACTGTTTTTT.

This clone came up once. The V call is TRBV10-3, the J call TRBJ1-1; D uncertain. Trimming cost V 2 bases and J 1 base, with 8 bases left between them. The CDR3 runs 14 residues. Germline V gene data show CDR1 as ENHRY and CDR2 as SYGVKD. Here the CDR3 reads CAISENTANTEAFF. DNA of the CDR3: TGTGCCATCAGTGAGAATACAGCGAACACTGAAGCTTTCTTT.

V gene TRBV19 combines with J gene TRBJ1-1; 9 nucleotides match TRBD1. V lost 5 bases and J lost 9; bases outside the gene matches: 7. Germline V gene data show CDR1 as LNHDA and CDR2 as SQIVND (reference sequence). This CDR3 spans 13 amino acids. CDR3 residues: CASSPTGQGKAFF. The CDR3 DNA reads TGTGCCAGTAGTCCTACCGGACAGGGGAAAGCTTTCTTT.

This clone was seen many times. This rearrangement joins TRBV6-1 to TRBJ2-5, with 9 positions matching TRBD2. CDR1 and CDR2 (germline): MNHNS, SASEGT. J lost 2 bases, V lost 2 bases, and 3 bases had no gene match. CDR3 size: 15 residues. The chain's CDR3 is CASSEIAGVQETQYF. CDR3 in DNA: TGTGCCAGCAGTGAAATAGCGGGGGTGCAAGAGACCCAGTACTTC.

This clone appeared a single time. The chain recombines TRBV19 with TRBJ2-5; weak D call: TRBD1 (6 bases). CDR1 is LNHDA, CDR2 SQIVND, per germline (reference sequence). This CDR3 spans 15 amino acids. Deletions cut 8 bases from V and 1 base from J, with 17 bases between. CDR3: CASSQGEAVQETQYF. The CDR3, as DNA: TGTGCCAGTTCACAGGGCGAGGCGGTCCAAGAGACCCAGTACTTC.

The chain is built from TRBV5-8 and TRBJ1-5; 10 bases agree with TRBD1. Germline loops: CDR1 SGHTS, CDR2 YDEGEE. The junction had 7 bases not matched to a gene; V was cut back by 4 bases and J by 6 bases. The CDR3 extends over 15 amino acids. The CDR3 protein is CASSAAGQGFQPQHF. The CDR3 coding sequence is TGTGCCAGCAGCGCCGCGGGACAGGGGTTTCAGCCCCAGCATTTT.

The genes are TRBV7-8 and TRBJ2-5, with a possible D match to TRBD2 (5 bases). There are 14 residues in the CDR3. Germline CDR1 and CDR2: SGHVS and FQNEAQ. V lost 7 bases and J lost 2, with 14 bases in between. Written as DNA, the CDR3 is TGTGCCAGCATAAACGGGAACGAGCAAGAGACCCAGTACTTC. This gives the protein CASINGNEQETQYF.

V gene TRBV5-1 combines with J gene TRBJ2-6; D is uncertain. Trimming pared 0 bases from V and 0 bases from J, leaving 10 bases between. The germline gives CDR1 SGHRS, CDR2 YFSETQ. The CDR3 runs 17 residues. CDR3 nucleotide sequence: TGCGCCAGCAGCTTGGATGGCCTTCCCTCTGGGGCCAACGTCCTGACTTTC. It encodes CASSLDGLPSGANVLTF.

This chain connects TRBV9 to TRBJ2-7; D is possibly TRBD2 (5 bases). The CDR3 spans 14 residues. Trimming cost V 0 bases and J 3 bases, with 10 bases left between them. Germline V gene data show CDR1 as SGDLS and CDR2 as YYNGEE. The CDR3 DNA is TGTGCCAGCAGCGTAGGCGGGCCAAGCTACGAGCAGTACTTC. Encoded protein: CASSVGGPSYEQYF.

V usage is TRBV3-1 (or the pseudogene TRBV3-2) and J usage is TRBJ2-5, with D possibly TRBD1 on 6 matching bases. The germline V and J ends were trimmed by 2 bases and 1 base, with 20 bases remaining between them. CDR1 is LGHDT, CDR2 YNNKEL, per germline (reference sequence). The CDR3 loop spans 18 amino acids. The CDR3 sequence: CASSQPTAQQGSQETQYF. In DNA, the CDR3 is TGTGCCAGCAGCCAACCTACCGCTCAACAGGGTTCCCAAGAGACCCAGTACTTC.

The chain employs TRBV25-1 and TRBJ1-2; TRBD1 agrees at 10 bases. The length of the CDR3 is 15 residues. The V gene's germline CDR1 is MGHDK and CDR2 SYGVNS. V dropped 2 bases and J dropped 3; count of bases not matched to a gene: 3. CDR3 DNA: TGTGCCAGCAGTGAAGGAGGACAGGGGGACTATGGCTACACCTTC. It is translated as CASSEGGQGDYGYTF.

The rearrangement joins TRBV6-2 or TRBV6-3 to TRBJ2-1; D may be TRBD2 (5 bases). The CDR3 is made up of 15 amino acids. The germline CDR1 and CDR2 sequences are MNHEY and SVGEGT. V lost 6 bases, J lost 4 bases, and 16 bases lay in between. CDR3 in DNA: TGTGCCAGCAGCGGACTCCGCTACGCGTACAATGAGCAGTTCTTC. Its protein is CASSGLRYAYNEQFF.

This clone was observed once. The gene calls are TRBV4-2 and TRBJ2-3; possibly TRBD2 for D (6 bases). Trimming left V 2 bases short and J 1 base short, with 16 bases between. Germline assignment: CDR1 LGHNA and CDR2 YNFKEQ. This CDR3 contains 17 residues. CDR3 region: CASSQTSAGPRTDTQYF. DNA of the CDR3: TGTGCCAGCAGCCAAACATCGGCGGGGCCCCGCACAGATACGCAGTATTTT.

This sequence joins TRBV3-1 (or the pseudogene TRBV3-2) and TRBJ2-3; 8 bases line up with TRBD2. J lost 4 bases, V lost 5 bases, and 11 bases had no gene match. There are 16 residues in the CDR3. The germline V gene encodes CDR1 LGHDT and CDR2 YNNKEL (reference sequence). CDR3 in DNA: TGTGCCAGCAGCTGGTCCGGGGGGGGAATTTCAGATACGCAGTATTTT. Translated, it gives CASSWSGGGISDTQYF.

The rearrangement links TRBV28 to TRBJ1-2; tentatively, D is TRBD1 (5 bases). V was shortened by 3 bases and J by 8 bases, with 19 bases between the two germline ends. The CDR3 contains 15 residues. Germline-derived CDR1 and CDR2 are MDHEN and SYDVKM. CDR3 sequence: CASSLQGEMIMGYTF. In DNA form, the CDR3 reads TGTGCCAGCAGTTTGCAGGGTGAGATGATTATGGGCTACACCTTC.

The CDR3 loop reads CASSVGHIGNQPQHF. The CDR3 DNA is TGTGCCAGCAGCGTAGGGCATATTGGCAATCAGCCCCAGCATTTT. The chain joins TRBV9 to TRBJ1-5; unclear D gene. This CDR3 is built from 15 residues. The ends were cut back, 0 bases at V and 2 bases at J, with 9 bases in the middle. Germline V gene lookup returns CDR1 SGDLS and CDR2 YYNGEE. Complete variable domain (other parts from reference TRBV9 and TRBJ1-5): DSGVTQTPKHLITATGQRVTLRCSPRSGDLSVYWYQQSLDQGLQFLIQYYNGEERAKGNILERFSAQQFPDLHSELNLSSLELGDSALYFCASSVGHIGNQPQHFGDGTRLSIL.

The V and J genes are TRBV7-2 and TRBJ1-1, with D possibly matching TRBD1 (5 bases). The CDR3 is 13 residues long. The germline V gene encodes CDR1 SGHTA and CDR2 FQGNSA. The germline V and J ends were trimmed by 10 bases and 0 bases, with 12 bases remaining between them. The CDR3 loop is CATLWTMNTEAFF. The DNA of the CDR3 is TGTGCCACCCTATGGACAATGAACACTGAAGCTTTCTTT.